Below, 15 T cell receptor beta chains from the same sample are listed, as sequenced in a study of control samples from healthy donors and cancer patients. Clones were sequenced by immunoSEQ multiplex PCR, and TCRdb holds only the in-frame ones, with some missing. The table has more than 95,000 clones, approximately 93% seen once. Sequencing input: blood. These receptors came from a man between 18 and 29 years old in good health.

This chain joins TRBV4-1 and TRBJ2-3; TRBD1 matches at 7 bases. Germline V gene lookup returns CDR1 MGHRA and CDR2 YSYEKL. With V trimmed by 3 bases and J by 6 bases, 12 bases remained unmatched. The CDR3 runs to 16 residues. The CDR3 reads CASSQIEGTAADTQYF. In DNA form, the CDR3 reads TGCGCCAGCAGCCAGATCGAAGGGACAGCCGCGGATACGCAGTATTTT.

The chain joins TRBV7-2 to TRBJ1-4, with TRBD1 identical over 9 bases. V lost 1 base to trimming and J lost 10 bases; unmatched junction nucleotides: 4. CDR3 length: 14 residues. From germline, CDR1 is SGHTA and CDR2 FQGNSA. In nucleotides, the CDR3 is TGTGCCAGCAGCTTAGTGGGACAGGGTCGAAAACTGTTTTTT. Its translation is CASSLVGQGRKLFF.

The J gene is TRBJ2-2, the V gene TRBV24-1; TRBD2 matches 14 bases. The germline V gene encodes CDR1 KGHDR and CDR2 SFDVKD. The CDR3 has 19 residues. The V and J ends lost 2 bases and 6 bases, in that order; junction bases with no gene match: 10. The CDR3 nucleotides read TGTGCCACCAGTGATTCCGGGACTAGCGGGGGCGTTATAGCCGGGGAGCTGTTTTTT. This gives the protein CATSDSGTSGGVIAGELFF.

This sequence joins TRBV27 and TRBJ1-4, with 8 nucleotides matching TRBD1. Germline loops: CDR1 MNHEY, CDR2 SMNVEV (reference sequence). V was clipped by 5 bases and J by 4 bases; unmatched bases: 6. The CDR3 covers 15 residues. The CDR3 coding sequence is TGTGCCAGCAGTCCCGCAGGGACAGGTAATGAAAAACTGTTTTTT. It yields the protein CASSPAGTGNEKLFF.

Turning to this clone: One end of the junction is discordant with germline, which a read error may explain. The chain employs TRBV15 and TRBJ1-5; D gene unclear. The length of the CDR3 is 13 residues. Germline V gene data show CDR1 as LNHNV and CDR2 as YYDKDF (reference sequence). DNA of the CDR3: TGTGCCACCAGCGGAGAAGGCGGACAGCCCCAGCATTTT. This encodes CATSGEGGQPQHF.

This rearrangement joins TRBV30 to TRBJ1-1; no clear D gene. CDR1 GTSNPN and CDR2 SVGIG come from the germline V gene (reference sequence). This CDR3 spans 14 amino acids. The V gene lost 0 bases and the J gene lost 1 base, with 9 bases spanning the gap. CDR3 residues: CAWSVRYRNTEAFF. The CDR3 bases are TGTGCCTGGAGTGTACGGTATCGGAACACTGAAGCTTTCTTT.

V and J are TRBV4-1 and TRBJ1-3; D ambiguous. Germline V gene sequence: CDR1 MGHRA, CDR2 YSYEKL. Trimming removed 0 bases at V and 0 bases at J, with 12 bases between. CDR3 size: 17 residues. The CDR3 here is CASSQDYEQPSGNTIYF. In DNA form, the CDR3 reads TGCGCCAGCAGCCAAGATTACGAGCAACCCTCTGGAAACACCATATATTTT.

This clone was detected only once. The chain uses TRBV18 and TRBJ1-1; D uncertain. This CDR3 region has 15 residues. In germline, CDR1 is KGHSH, CDR2 LQKENI. Between the trimmed V and J ends, which lost 5 bases and 3 bases, there was a span of 16 bases. This chain's CDR3 is CASSTVMGSDTEAFF. CDR3 bases: TGTGCCAGCTCAACTGTAATGGGATCGGACACTGAAGCTTTCTTT.

V usage is TRBV27 and J usage is TRBJ1-1; no clear D. Germline-derived CDR1 and CDR2 are MNHEY and SMNVEV (reference sequence). Trimming stripped 6 bases from V and 3 bases from J, with 11 bases between. There are 13 residues in the CDR3. CDR3 sequence reads: CASRPDPHTEAFF. In DNA, the CDR3 is TGTGCCAGCAGACCCGACCCACACACTGAAGCTTTCTTT.

This chain joins TRBV6-6 and TRBJ1-1; weak D call: TRBD1 (5 bases). Trimming removed 6 bases from V and 0 bases from J, with 11 bases in between. The CDR3 sequence is 14 residues long. Germline loops: CDR1 MNHNY, CDR2 SVGAGI (reference sequence). The CDR3: CASSGGTMNTEAFF. The CDR3 DNA reads TGTGCCAGCAGCGGAGGGACGATGAACACTGAAGCTTTCTTT.

CDR3 residues: CASSRDLFYGYTF. The CDR3, as DNA: TGTGCCAGCAGTAGGGACCTTTTCTATGGCTACACCTTC. This chain links TRBV27 with TRBJ1-2; TRBD1 might be the D (5 bases). CDR1 MNHEY and CDR2 SMNVEV come from the germline V gene (reference sequence). Trimming cost V 5 bases and J 4 bases, with 11 bases left between them. The length of the CDR3 is 13 residues.

J is TRBJ1-2 and V is TRBV27; D might be TRBD1 (6 bases). The CDR3 is 13 residues long. The germline gives CDR1 MNHEY, CDR2 SMNVEV (reference sequence). Trimming removed 6 bases at V and 7 bases at J, with 15 bases between. The CDR3: CASSEQGEGGYTF. The CDR3 coding sequence is TGTGCCAGCAGCGAACAGGGAGAGGGTGGCTACACCTTC.

The chain is built from TRBV7-9 and TRBJ1-1; 7 bases agree with TRBD1. The germline V gene has CDR1 SEHNR and CDR2 FQNEAQ (reference sequence). J gave up 3 bases and V 5 bases, and 12 bases lay outside the gene matches. The length of the CDR3 is 16 residues. As DNA, the CDR3 is TGTGCCAGCAGCCCAGGGGGAGGGGGCGCGGACACTGAAGCTTTCTTT. Its protein is CASSPGGGGADTEAFF.

The chain combines TRBV12-3 or TRBV12-4 with TRBJ1-2, with TRBD1 as a possible D gene (6 bases). This CDR3 spans 13 amino acids. Between the trimmed V and J ends, which lost 7 bases and 4 bases, there was a span of 13 bases. This chain's CDR3 is CASTPDSPYGYTF. The CDR3 DNA follows: TGTGCCAGCACCCCGGACAGCCCCTATGGCTACACCTTC.

The rearrangement uses TRBV30 and TRBJ1-1; 8 nucleotides align to TRBD1. The CDR3 covers 10 residues. CDR1 is GTSNPN and CDR2 is SVGIG in the germline V gene (reference sequence). CDR3 region: CATGQETAFF. The CDR3 nucleotides read TGTGCGACGGGACAGGAAACCGCTTTCTTT. Using reference TRBV30 and TRBJ1-1 for the parts outside the CDR3, the full variable domain is SQTIHQWPATLVQPVGSPLSLECTVEGTSNPNLYWYRQAAGRGLQLLFYSVGIGQISSEVPQNLSASRPQDRQFILSSKKLLLSDSGFYLCATGQETAFFGQGTRLTVV.